Below, 9 T cell receptor beta chains from the same sample are listed, as sequenced in a study of T cells in Graves' hyperthyroidism and ophthalmopathy. Amplified regions were TCR beta CDR3 sequences from RNA transcripts. The HTBI primer set was used in a first-round RT-PCR of the TCR CDR3. TCRdb redid the calling of the multiplex PCR reads with MiXCR, one entry per CDR3 protein. The data show about 580,000 distinct CDR3 sequences, about 45% seen once. Material: peripheral blood or thyroid tissue (not recorded which). The receptors were gathered from a woman younger than 35 with Graves' hyperthyroidism.

This clonotype occurred many times. The chain links TRBV7-9 to TRBJ2-7; D gene uncertain. There are 12 residues in the CDR3. V was cut by 0 bases and J by 7 bases, with 7 bases left in between. Germline loops: CDR1 SEHNR, CDR2 FQNEAQ (reference sequence). The CDR3 spells CASSLALGEQYF. The CDR3 bases are TGTGCCAGCAGCTTAGCCCTCGGGGAGCAGTACTTC.

Ten or more counts support this clonotype. The chain employs TRBV7-2 and TRBJ1-3; D remains ambiguous. Germline V CDR1 and CDR2: SGHTA, FQGNSA. The CDR3 length is 15 residues. The V gene lost 3 bases and the J gene lost 0 bases, with 9 bases spanning the gap. This chain's CDR3 is CASSFSDLSGNTIYF. The CDR3 nucleotides read TGTGCCAGCAGCTTTAGTGACCTCTCTGGAAACACCATATATTTT.

DNA of the CDR3: TGTGCCAACGCCTTTGGGGAGGTGGGAGATACGCAGTATTTT. Its translation is CANAFGEVGDTQYF. V gene TRBV2 combines with J gene TRBJ2-3; perhaps TRBD2 as D (6 bases). Germline values: CDR1 SNHLY, CDR2 FYNNEI. Trimming removed 10 bases from V and 5 bases from J, with 19 bases in between. The CDR3 is 14 amino acids.

The chain uses TRBV4-2 and TRBJ2-5, with D maybe TRBD2 (6 bases). The CDR3 is made up of 15 amino acids. Germline loops: CDR1 LGHNA, CDR2 YNFKEQ. With 4 bases removed from V and 1 base from J, the gap between germline ends came to 13 bases. Here the CDR3 reads CASSPRGGTQETQYF. Written as DNA, the CDR3 is TGTGCCAGCAGCCCCCGCGGAGGGACCCAAGAGACCCAGTACTTC.

At least ten counts were recorded for this clonotype. The chain combines TRBV7-9 with TRBJ2-7; D uncertain. V was trimmed by 3 bases and J by 0 bases, leaving 12 bases between them. The CDR3 is 15 residues long. Germline values: CDR1 SEHNR, CDR2 FQNEAQ (reference sequence). CDR3 sequence reads: CASSLLSQSSYEQYF. The DNA for the CDR3 is TGTGCCAGCAGCTTGTTGAGCCAAAGCTCCTACGAGCAGTACTTC.

The chain carries TRBV7-6 and TRBJ2-5, with 10 bases aligning to TRBD2. Unmatched junction bases numbered 14, after V lost 5 bases and J lost 11 bases. This CDR3 is 15 amino acids long. The germline gives CDR1 SGHVS, CDR2 FNYEAQ. CDR3 protein: CASSVVSSGSNEQYF. The CDR3 bases are TGTGCCAGCAGCGTAGTTTCTAGCGGGAGCAATGAGCAGTACTTC.

This clonotype was detected a few times. The chain has TRBV3-1 and TRBJ2-2; D remains unclear. The length of the CDR3 is 12 residues. Looked up from germline, CDR1 is LGHDT and CDR2 is YNNKEL (reference sequence). V lost 2 bases to trimming and J lost 10 bases, with 8 bases between them. DNA for the CDR3: TGTGCCAGCAGCCAAAGTAGAGCGGAGCTGTTTTTT. Residues: CASSQSRAELFF.

The chain employs TRBV5-1 and TRBJ2-7, with 15 bases fitting TRBD2. CDR3 length: 16 residues. Trimming removed 5 bases from V and 5 bases from J; junction bases left unmatched: 8. Germline CDR1 is SGHRS and CDR2 is YFSETQ. DNA of the CDR3: TGCGCCAGCAGGTCGGGACTAGCGGGAGGCGCGGACGAGCAGTACTTC. Its protein product is CASRSGLAGGADEQYF.

A single count supports this clonotype. The chain carries TRBV7-2 and TRBJ2-7; D is unresolved. V lost 5 bases to trimming and J lost 7 bases, with 9 bases between them. CDR3 length equals 11 residues. Germline CDR1 and CDR2: SGHTA and FQGNSA. CDR3 region: CASSAAHEQYF. The CDR3 coding sequence is TGTGCCAGCAGCGCAGCCCATGAGCAGTACTTC.